The present TCR beta chain was sequenced within a study of T cell changes during pregnancy in multiple sclerosis. Method: immunoSEQ multiplex PCR; TCRdb's copy keeps in-frame clones and lacks some. Among 50,000 to 55,000 clones listed, about nine tenths were seen once. The V gene's germline CDR1 is KGHSH and CDR2 LQKENI. CDR3 length: 19 residues. V shed 3 bases and J 0 bases; nucleotides not matched to a gene: 11. This TCR was recovered from a female donor with multiple sclerosis, enrolled in a pregnancy study. The material sequenced was CD4+ T cells from peripheral blood mononuclear cells, taken in the third trimester of pregnancy. The chain recombines TRBV18 with TRBJ1-3; TRBD1 agrees at 10 bases. The CDR3 DNA reads as TGTGCCAGCTCACCGGCCGTATCAGACAGGGGGCCCTCTGGAAACACCATATATTTT. It codes for CASSPAVSDRGPSGNTIYF.